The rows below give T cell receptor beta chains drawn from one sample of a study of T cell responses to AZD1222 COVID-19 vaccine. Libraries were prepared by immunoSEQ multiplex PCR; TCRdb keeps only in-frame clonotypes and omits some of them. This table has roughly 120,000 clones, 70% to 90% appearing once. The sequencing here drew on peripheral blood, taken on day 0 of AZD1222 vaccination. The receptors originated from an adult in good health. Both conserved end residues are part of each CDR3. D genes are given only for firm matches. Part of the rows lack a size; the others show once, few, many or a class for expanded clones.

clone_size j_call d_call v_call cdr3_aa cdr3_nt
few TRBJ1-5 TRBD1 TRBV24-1 CATSPHQGDRGLSSNQPQHF TGTGCCACCAGTCCACATCAAGGGGACAGGGGGCTTTCTAGCAATCAGCCCCAGCATTTT
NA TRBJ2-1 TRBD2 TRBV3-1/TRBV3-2 CASSLTPGLAYNEQFF TGTGCCAGCAGCCTCACACCGGGACTAGCCTACAATGAGCAGTTCTTC
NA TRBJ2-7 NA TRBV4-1 CASSQEGPEGYYEQYF TGCGCCAGCAGCCAAGAGGGTCCGGAGGGGTACTACGAGCAGTACTTC
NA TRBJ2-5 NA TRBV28 CAIGGVGTQYF TGTGCCATAGGGGGGGTTGGGACCCAGTACTTC
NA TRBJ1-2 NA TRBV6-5 CASSPGTYGYTF TGTGCCAGCAGTCCAGGAACCTATGGCTACACCTTC
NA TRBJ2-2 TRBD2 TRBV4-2 CASSPPTSPGSTGELFF TGTGCCAGCAGCCCCCCGACTAGCCCGGGGAGCACCGGGGAGCTGTTTTTT
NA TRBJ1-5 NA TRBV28 CASSPGDGKVRPQHF TGTGCCAGCAGTCCTGGGGACGGTAAAGTGAGGCCCCAGCATTTT
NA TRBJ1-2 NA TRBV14 CASSQDLAGLGYTF TGTGCCAGCAGCCAAGATCTAGCAGGGCTTGGCTACACCTTC
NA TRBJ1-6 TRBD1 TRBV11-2 CASSVGQGPRPLHF TGTGCCAGCAGCGTAGGACAGGGACCCCGGCCCCTCCACTTT
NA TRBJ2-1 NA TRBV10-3 CAISESLTEQFF TGTGCCATCAGTGAGTCCCTGACAGAGCAGTTCTTC
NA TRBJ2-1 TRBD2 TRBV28 CASSLLAGELFF TGTGCCAGCAGTTTACTAGCGGGGGAACTGTTCTTC
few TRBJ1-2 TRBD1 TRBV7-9 CASSWGQGAREYGYTF TGTGCCAGCAGCTGGGGACAGGGGGCAAGAGAGTATGGCTACACCTTC
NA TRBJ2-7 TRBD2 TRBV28 CASATSGQGGYEQYF TGTGCCAGTGCGACTAGCGGCCAGGGAGGTTACGAGCAGTACTTC
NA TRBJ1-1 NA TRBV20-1 CRGGGRTEAFF TGCAGGGGGGGAGGGCGCACTGAAGCTTTCTTT
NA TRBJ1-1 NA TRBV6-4 CASSPQGGIGTEAFF TGTGCCAGCAGCCCGCAGGGCGGGATCGGCACTGAAGCTTTCTTT
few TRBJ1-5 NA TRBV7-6 CASSPGDNNQPQHF TGTGCCAGCAGCCCCGGGGACAACAATCAGCCCCAGCATTTT
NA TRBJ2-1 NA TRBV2 CASRADSNEQFF TGTGCCAGCAGGGCGGACAGCAATGAGCAGTTCTTC
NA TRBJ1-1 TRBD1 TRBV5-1 CASSPRPGTGLAFF TGCGCCAGCAGCCCAAGACCCGGGACAGGGCTAGCTTTCTTT